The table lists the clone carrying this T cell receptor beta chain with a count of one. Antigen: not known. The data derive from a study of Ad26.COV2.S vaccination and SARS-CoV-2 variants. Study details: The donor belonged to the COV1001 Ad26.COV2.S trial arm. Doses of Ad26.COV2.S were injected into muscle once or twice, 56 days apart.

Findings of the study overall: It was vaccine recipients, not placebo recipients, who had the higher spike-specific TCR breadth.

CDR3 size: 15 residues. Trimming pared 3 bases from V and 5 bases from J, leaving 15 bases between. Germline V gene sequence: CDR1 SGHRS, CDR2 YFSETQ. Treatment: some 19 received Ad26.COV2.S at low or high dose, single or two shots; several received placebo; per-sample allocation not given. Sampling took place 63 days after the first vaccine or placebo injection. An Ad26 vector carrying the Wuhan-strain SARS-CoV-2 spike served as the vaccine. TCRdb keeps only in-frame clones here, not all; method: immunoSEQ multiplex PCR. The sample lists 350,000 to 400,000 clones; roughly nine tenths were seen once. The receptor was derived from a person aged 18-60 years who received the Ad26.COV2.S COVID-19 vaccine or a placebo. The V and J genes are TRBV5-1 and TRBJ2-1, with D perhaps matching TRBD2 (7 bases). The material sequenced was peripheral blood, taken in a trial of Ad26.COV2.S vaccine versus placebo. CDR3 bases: TGCGCCAGCAGCTCGGGAGGACAGCCGAACAATGAGCAGTTCTTC. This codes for CASSSGGQPNNEQFF. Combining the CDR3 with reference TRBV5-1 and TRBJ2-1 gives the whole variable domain KAGVTQTPRYLIKTRGQQVTLSCSPISGHRSVSWYQQTPGQGLQFLFEYFSETQRNKGNFPGRFSGRQFSNSRSEMNVSTLELGDSALYLCASSSGGQPNNEQFFGPGTRLTVL.